This T cell receptor beta chain came from a study of T-cell reconstitution after alpha-beta-depleted transplantation in children (dated by TCRdb to 2016 to 2017). Background on the whole study: The study quantitatively tracked T-cell immune reconstitution after TCRalphabeta/CD19-depleted allogeneic hematopoietic cell transplantation in children using TCR repertoire profiling. The investigation overall reported the following: About two months after transplant, the apparently early recovery of alphabetaT-cell counts reportedly depended on just several hundred clones that had expanded rapidly and came from non-depleted graft cells. In some patients, high TCRbeta diversity at day 60 was attributed to recipient T cells and intrathymic progenitors that had survived conditioning. Over the following months the frequencies of hyperexpanded clones went down, and after one year T-cell counts and TCRbeta diversity were mostly credited to newly produced T cells.

This clonotype was seen many times. This clone's antigen is unknown. No base qualities exist here, and no much larger clone lies one base off it. The library was prepared using PCR. The instrument was an Illumina HiSeq 2500. Molecular barcoding was employed in the preparation of TCR libraries, with unique molecular identifiers being used to normalize TCRbeta repertoire quantification. In-frame beta chains were kept once TCRdb had trimmed the public reads at Q25 with fastp and called clones with MiXCR. Each CDR3 protein gets just one entry, which takes the most common genes and DNA from the rows behind it. The sample profile shows approximately 190,000 distinct CDR3 sequences; 6.3% of them were found once. The ten most abundant clones make up about 4.3% of the sample. The label giving this sample's treatment or condition can be read as: allogeneic hematopoietic cell transplantation with graft depleted of TCRalphabeta T cells and CD19 B cells. Transplant recipients were children who received TCRalphabeta/CD19-depleted allogeneic hematopoietic cell grafts.

The starting material was PBMCs, obtained before TCRalphabeta/CD19-depleted stem cell transplant. This sequence was found in a girl under two years old with combined immunodeficiency, due to receive a stem cell transplant.

The bases read TGCAGTGCCGAGGACACCAAACTACAAGAGACCCAGTACTTC. It translates as CSAEDTKLQETQYF. The rearranged chain carries TRBV20-1 and TRBJ2-5; the D region possibly corresponds to TRBD1 (5 bases align). The germline V gene (reference sequence) sets CDR1 to DFQATT and CDR2 to SNEGSKA. From the cysteine up to the phenylalanine, the CDR3 has a length of 14 residues. Left in the record is the CDR3 DNA by itself, 42 bases read in frame from the first base. V and J lose 6 bases and 2 bases, and a span of 16 bases separates them.